This TCR beta chain derives from a study of CD8+ T cells in alopecia areata. Study information: Treated patients were dosed with oral tofacitinib, taking 5 to 10 mg twice daily.

Treatment defined: oral pan-JAK inhibitor, 5-10 mg twice daily. Germline V CDR1 and CDR2: MNHEY, SMNVEV (reference sequence). The CDR3 runs to 14 residues. The junction had 2 bases not matched to a gene; V was cut back by 8 bases and J by 3 bases. Sequencing relied on a cDNA template that was reverse transcribed from extracted RNA. Libraries were prepared by immunoSEQ multiplex PCR; TCRdb keeps only in-frame clonotypes and omits some of them. The sample shows fewer than 200,000 clones, 58% of them seen only once. The sample consisted of CD8+ T cells sorted from blood, taken at week 24, from a patient treated with tofacitinib. The chain employs TRBV27 and TRBJ2-1; TRBD2 aligns across 12 bases. The receptor was derived from a human donor with alopecia areata. The CDR3 DNA is TGTGCCAGCGCGGGACTAGCGGGCTACAATGAGCAGTTCTTC. This gives the protein CASAGLAGYNEQFF.